The 32 T cell receptor beta chains listed next were all sequenced from one sample in a study of cytomegalovirus exposure and HLA in healthy donors (dated by TCRdb to about 2017). Library preparation used the immunoSEQ multiplex PCR assay. The multiplex PCR relied on a mix of 60 forward primers for TCR Vbeta segments and 13 reverse primers for TCR Jbeta segments. TCRdb limited this immuneACCESS table to in-frame rearrangements with V and J called. A share of clones is missing; checked studies link under half to unresolved V genes, and the rest is unexplained. The table of this sample itemizes tens of thousands of clones. About 25% of the sample is held by the ten biggest clonotypes. The sample comprised PBMCs. The receptors stem from a man aged 40-49 years in good health and CMV-seropositive.

V is TRBV29-1 and J is TRBJ2-3; TRBD2 is a possible D gene (6 bases). Trimming took off 4 bases at V and 10 bases at J, with 9 bases between the two ends. The length of the CDR3 is 10 residues. The V gene's germline CDR1 is SQVTM and CDR2 ANQGSEA. The DNA for the CDR3 is TGCAGCGTTGGACTAGAGGCGCAGTATTTT. Translation: CSVGLEAQYF.

This clone ranks as medium-sized in terms of frequency. CDR3 bases: TGCGCCAGCAGCCAAGGCCTAGCGGGGGGTTACAATGAGCAGTTCTTC. This encodes CASSQGLAGGYNEQFF. The chain is built from TRBV4-3 and TRBJ2-1; 11 nucleotides match TRBD2. The V segment lost 1 base and the J segment 4 bases; nucleotides outside the gene matches: 3. Germline loops: CDR1 LGHNA, CDR2 YSLEER. The CDR3 runs to 16 residues.

V usage is TRBV10-3 and J usage is TRBJ1-5; D unclear. Per the germline V gene, CDR1 is ENHRY and CDR2 is SYGVKD. The CDR3 is 17 residues long. Trimming shortened V by 0 bases and J by 3 bases, and 15 bases separated the two germline ends. Written as DNA, the CDR3 is TGTGCCATCAGTGAGTCCGGAGGGCAGAGCGTCAATCAGCCCCAGCATTTT. It yields the protein CAISESGGQSVNQPQHF.

As DNA, the CDR3 is TGTGCCAGCAGTCAGAGGTCCTACGAGCAGTACTTC. Its protein is CASSQRSYEQYF. The chain combines TRBV6-1 with TRBJ2-7; no reliable D call. The V end was cut by 5 bases, the J end by 1 base, with 6 bases between. The CDR3 length is 12 residues. Per the germline V gene, CDR1 is MNHNS and CDR2 is SASEGT.

The rearrangement uses TRBV7-3 and TRBJ1-2; no clear D gene. The ends were cut back, 6 bases at V and 5 bases at J, with 16 bases in the middle. Germline CDR1 is SGHTA and CDR2 is FQGTGA. This CDR3 contains 14 residues. CDR3 in DNA: TGTGCCAGCAGTTTGAGTATGGGGAGGTATGGCTACACCTTC. This sequence encodes CASSLSMGRYGYTF.

This chain links TRBV5-6 with TRBJ1-2, with TRBD1 as a possible D gene (6 bases). The CDR3 loop spans 14 amino acids. Germline V CDR1 and CDR2: SGHDT, YYEEEE. The V end lost 3 bases, the J end lost 10 bases, and 19 bases lay between the germline ends. As DNA, the CDR3 is TGTGCCAGCAGCTACTGGGGGACACCCCTAGACTACACCTTC. Translated, it gives CASSYWGTPLDYTF.

The rearrangement joins TRBV5-4 to TRBJ1-2; 7 bases align to TRBD1. There are 13 residues in the CDR3. CDR1 is SGHNT and CDR2 is YYREEE in the germline V gene (reference sequence). Unmatched junction bases numbered 2, after V lost 4 bases and J lost 2 bases. The DNA for the CDR3 is TGTGCCAGCAGCGCGGACAGGAACTATGGCTACACCTTC. Its protein product is CASSADRNYGYTF.

The CDR3 DNA sequence: TGCGCCAGCAGTGAAAACTACACCCCCAACATTCAGTACTTC. Amino acid sequence: CASSENYTPNIQYF. The V gene is TRBV10-1, the J gene TRBJ2-4; no firm D call. Deletions cut 3 bases from V and 7 bases from J, with 13 bases between. The germline CDR1 and CDR2 sequences are WNHNN and SYGVQD (reference sequence). The CDR3 is 14 residues long.

The chain combines TRBV5-5 with TRBJ2-7, with 12 bases identical to TRBD2. This CDR3 has 18 residues. The V and J ends lost 0 bases and 3 bases, in that order; junction bases with no gene match: 10. Germline lookup yields CDR1 SGHKS and CDR2 YYEKEE (reference sequence). CDR3 amino acids: CASSLESSGRALYYEQYF. CDR3 nucleotides: TGTGCCAGCAGCTTGGAATCTAGCGGGAGGGCCCTTTACTACGAGCAGTACTTC.

The CDR3 DNA follows: TGTGCCAGCAGCACCCCCTTTGGGGGGGGGAGCACAGATACGCAGTATTTT. It specifies CASSTPFGGGSTDTQYF. V usage is TRBV9 and J usage is TRBJ2-3, with 7 bases lining up with TRBD2. V dropped 4 bases and J dropped 0; count of bases not matched to a gene: 11. The germline V gene encodes CDR1 SGDLS and CDR2 YYNGEE. The CDR3 extends over 17 amino acids. Using reference TRBV9 and TRBJ2-3 for the parts outside the CDR3, the full variable domain is DSGVTQTPKHLITATGQRVTLRCSPRSGDLSVYWYQQSLDQGLQFLIQYYNGEERAKGNILERFSAQQFPDLHSELNLSSLELGDSALYFCASSTPFGGGSTDTQYFGPGTRLTVL.

The genes are TRBV5-1 and TRBJ2-2; TRBD1 matches at 12 bases. The CDR3 spans 17 residues. Germline V lookup: CDR1 SGHRS, CDR2 YFSETQ. The V gene end was trimmed by 2 bases and the J gene end by 0 bases; junction bases not matched to a gene: 2. The CDR3 coding sequence is TGCGCCAGCAGCTTCGGGACAGGGGGCGCGAACACCGGGGAGCTGTTTTTT. This codes for CASSFGTGGANTGELFF.

The rearrangement joins TRBV25-1 to TRBJ2-3; 9 bases are shared with TRBD1. Germline V lookup: CDR1 MGHDK, CDR2 SYGVNS. This CDR3 spans 13 amino acids. The V gene end was trimmed by 7 bases and the J gene end by 5 bases; junction bases not matched to a gene: 4. In DNA, the CDR3 is TGTGCCAGCACGGAGGACAGGGGAGATACGCAGTATTTT. Protein sequence: CASTEDRGDTQYF.

V gene TRBV18 combines with J gene TRBJ1-1; D ambiguous. V was trimmed by 2 bases and J by 4 bases, leaving 17 bases between them. Germline V gene sequence: CDR1 KGHSH, CDR2 LQKENI. The CDR3 extends over 16 amino acids. The DNA for the CDR3 is TGTGCCAGCTCACCAAAGTCTCCCAAAGCGGGCACTGAAGCTTTCTTT. Translation gives CASSPKSPKAGTEAFF.

This chain links TRBV7-8 with TRBJ2-5, with no clear D. The CDR3 length is 13 residues. V was clipped by 0 bases and J by 11 bases, with 13 bases between them. Germline V CDR1 and CDR2: SGHVS, FQNEAQ. CDR3 amino acids: CASSLAFRSKQYF. The CDR3 nucleotides are TGTGCCAGCAGCTTAGCGTTTAGGAGTAAGCAGTACTTC.

The chain joins TRBV5-1 to TRBJ1-2, with TRBD1 matching over 11 bases. The V gene's germline CDR1 is SGHRS and CDR2 YFSETQ. With 0 bases clipped from V and 4 bases from J, the junction kept 11 bases outside the gene matches. There are 18 residues in the CDR3. CDR3 amino acids: CASSLDSGQGAVFYGYTF. CDR3 bases: TGCGCCAGCAGCTTGGACAGTGGACAGGGGGCCGTGTTCTATGGCTACACCTTC.

The V call is TRBV2, the J call TRBJ1-1; a possible D gene is TRBD1 (5 bases). The V gene lost 5 bases and the J gene lost 0 bases, with 13 bases spanning the gap. The CDR3 has 15 amino acids. Germline V gene sequence: CDR1 SNHLY, CDR2 FYNNEI. The CDR3 sequence is CASSRPGLMNTEAFF. CDR3 DNA sequence: TGTGCCAGCAGTCGTCCGGGACTTATGAACACTGAAGCTTTCTTT.

V gene TRBV7-3 combines with J gene TRBJ2-2; no clear D. CDR3 length: 14 amino acids. V was clipped by 4 bases and J by 3 bases, with 9 bases between them. From germline, CDR1 is SGHTA and CDR2 FQGTGA. The CDR3 DNA reads as TGTGCCAGCAGCTCCGGGTCCCACACCGGGGAGCTGTTTTTT. Its translation is CASSSGSHTGELFF.

The chain has TRBV5-1 and TRBJ1-3, with D possibly matching TRBD1 (5 bases). V was cut by 1 base and J by 4 bases, with 6 bases left in between. This CDR3 comprises 13 residues. Looked up from germline, CDR1 is SGHRS and CDR2 is YFSETQ. Here the CDR3 reads CASSLQGGNTIYF. CDR3 nucleotides: TGCGCCAGCAGCTTGCAGGGCGGAAACACCATATATTTT.

The rearrangement joins TRBV11-2 to TRBJ2-1; D is possibly TRBD1 (6 bases). The CDR3 totals 16 residues. V was clipped by 3 bases and J by 5 bases, with 17 bases between them. Germline CDR1 and CDR2: SGHAT and FQNNGV. The CDR3 reads CASSFLPQGSHNEQFF. The CDR3 DNA sequence: TGTGCCAGCAGCTTTCTCCCCCAGGGGTCACACAATGAGCAGTTCTTC.

V usage is TRBV29-1 and J usage is TRBJ2-7, with D perhaps matching TRBD1 (5 bases). This CDR3 contains 13 residues. Germline CDR1 reads SQVTM; CDR2 reads ANQGSEA. V lost 6 bases and J lost 7, with 19 bases in between. The DNA of the CDR3 is TGCAGCGTGTCCTCAAGGGTTCAGGGTGAGCAGTACTTC. Translating it yields CSVSSRVQGEQYF.

This rearrangement joins TRBV6-5 to TRBJ2-1; tentative D call: TRBD2 (6 bases). V was pared by 2 bases and J by 7 bases, with 15 bases between. This CDR3 has 15 residues. From germline, CDR1 is MNHEY and CDR2 SVGAGI. CDR3 sequence: CASSYPGGGVNEQFF. As DNA, the CDR3 is TGTGCCAGCAGTTACCCTGGCGGAGGGGTTAATGAGCAGTTCTTC.

The genes are TRBV4-3 and TRBJ2-1, with TRBD2 matching 8 bases. The length of the CDR3 is 17 residues. Trimming took 0 bases from V and 2 from J; bases not matched to a gene: 6. Germline CDR1 LGHNA, CDR2 YSLEER. The CDR3 reads CASSQEGSGAPYNEQFF. The CDR3, as DNA: TGCGCCAGCAGCCAAGAAGGTAGCGGGGCCCCCTACAATGAGCAGTTCTTC.

This chain links TRBV29-1 with TRBJ2-7, with 8 bases lining up with TRBD1. J gave up 0 bases and V 1 base, and 5 bases lay outside the gene matches. Germline V gene sequence: CDR1 SQVTM, CDR2 ANQGSEA. The CDR3 covers 15 residues. CDR3 nucleotide sequence: TGCAGCGTTGAAGCAGGGGGCTATAGCTCCTACGAGCAGTACTTC. Translated: CSVEAGGYSSYEQYF.

The chain links TRBV28 to TRBJ1-2; D gene uncertain. The V gene lost 5 bases and the J gene lost 8 bases, with 15 bases spanning the gap. The CDR3 totals 13 residues. CDR1 and CDR2 from the germline V gene are MDHEN and SYDVKM. CDR3 in DNA: TGTGCCAGCAGTGCCCCGTGGAGGGTGGGCTACACCTTC. Translation: CASSAPWRVGYTF.

Concerning this clone itself: This CDR3 fails to terminate in the conserved phenylalanine or tryptophan, so it likely reflects a read error. No DNA is shown, since the ends of the CDR3 on it are uncertain; the CDR3 is the one TCRdb lists. This chain connects TRBV6-5 to TRBJ1-2; the DNA was not compared with TRBD1, the D call given in the table. Counting both end residues, the CDR3 totals 9 amino acids. Germline V gene data show CDR1 as MNHEY and CDR2 as SVGAGI. CDR3 residues: CATPTGTGL.

The chain combines TRBV15 with TRBJ1-5, with 8 bases lining up with TRBD1. The CDR3 runs 15 residues. With V trimmed by 0 bases and J by 6 bases, 4 bases remained unmatched. The germline gives CDR1 LNHNV, CDR2 YYDKDF (reference sequence). Written as DNA, the CDR3 is TGTGCCACCAGCAGAGAGCTGACAGGGGTTCAGCCCCAGCATTTT. Amino acids: CATSRELTGVQPQHF.

This chain connects TRBV30 to TRBJ2-1, with 9 bases aligning to TRBD2. This CDR3 comprises 16 residues. The V and J ends lost 5 bases and 3 bases, in that order; junction bases with no gene match: 11. CDR1 GTSNPN and CDR2 SVGIG come from the germline V gene (reference sequence). The CDR3, as DNA: TGTGCCTGGGAGGGGGCGGGACTAGCCTTCTACAATGAGCAGTTCTTC. Encoded protein: CAWEGAGLAFYNEQFF. Supplemented by reference TRBV30 and TRBJ2-1, the full variable domain reads SQTIHQWPATLVQPVGSPLSLECTVEGTSNPNLYWYRQAAGRGLQLLFYSVGIGQISSEVPQNLSASRPQDRQFILSSKKLLLSDSGFYLCAWEGAGLAFYNEQFFGPGTRLTVL.

The genes are TRBV7-9 and TRBJ1-6; 8 nucleotides agree with TRBD1. The CDR3 is 16 residues long. The germline CDR1 and CDR2 sequences are SEHNR and FQNEAQ (reference sequence). V shed 2 bases, J shed 4 bases, and the junction held 4 bases outside the gene matches. The CDR3 protein is CASSLNDRGYNSPLHF. The CDR3, as DNA: TGTGCCAGCAGCTTAAATGACAGGGGATATAATTCACCCCTCCACTTT.

V usage is TRBV19 and J usage is TRBJ1-4; TRBD1 agrees at 9 bases. Germline assignment: CDR1 LNHDA and CDR2 SQIVND (reference sequence). This CDR3 spans 16 amino acids. The V and J ends lost 5 bases and 0 bases, in that order; junction bases with no gene match: 4. CDR3 DNA sequence: TGTGCCAGTAGTGCCGGGACAGGGCCAACTAATGAAAAACTGTTTTTT. Protein product: CASSAGTGPTNEKLFF.

The chain employs TRBV18 and TRBJ1-1; TRBD1 aligns across 7 bases. The CDR3 is made up of 15 amino acids. Germline trimming cut 3 bases from V and 0 bases from J; bases unmatched to any gene: 4. CDR1 and CDR2 (germline): KGHSH, LQKENI. For the CDR3, the DNA is TGTGCCAGCTCACCGGAGACAGGGATGAACACTGAAGCTTTCTTT. Protein sequence: CASSPETGMNTEAFF.

This chain uses TRBV18 with TRBJ2-7; 10 nucleotides match TRBD2. With 3 bases clipped from V and 4 bases from J, the junction kept 6 bases outside the gene matches. The germline CDR1 and CDR2 sequences are KGHSH and LQKENI. This CDR3 region has 15 residues. The CDR3 nucleotides read TGTGCCAGCTCACCTCCGGGACTAGCGTCTTACGAGCAGTACTTC. It encodes CASSPPGLASYEQYF.

The chain combines TRBV27 with TRBJ1-2; 9 nucleotides align to TRBD1. The trim removed 9 bases at V and 4 bases at J, leaving 3 bases unmatched. Germline V gives CDR1 MNHEY, CDR2 SMNVEV (reference sequence). CDR3 length: 12 amino acids. CDR3: CASSTGGYGYTF. The CDR3 DNA reads as TGTGCCAGTTCGACAGGGGGCTATGGCTACACCTTC.